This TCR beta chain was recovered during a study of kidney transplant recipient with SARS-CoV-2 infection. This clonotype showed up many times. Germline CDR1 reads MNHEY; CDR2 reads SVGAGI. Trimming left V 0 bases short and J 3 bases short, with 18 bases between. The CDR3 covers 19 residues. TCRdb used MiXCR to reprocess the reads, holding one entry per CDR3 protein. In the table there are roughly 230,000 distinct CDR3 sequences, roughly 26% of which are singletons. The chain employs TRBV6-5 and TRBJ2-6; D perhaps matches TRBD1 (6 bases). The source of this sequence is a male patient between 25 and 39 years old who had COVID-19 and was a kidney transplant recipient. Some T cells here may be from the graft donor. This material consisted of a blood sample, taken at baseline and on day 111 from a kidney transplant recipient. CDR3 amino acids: CASSYSARRGGSGANVLTF. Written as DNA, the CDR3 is TGTGCCAGCAGTTACTCGGCTCGCAGAGGGGGAAGTGGGGCCAACGTCCTGACTTTC.